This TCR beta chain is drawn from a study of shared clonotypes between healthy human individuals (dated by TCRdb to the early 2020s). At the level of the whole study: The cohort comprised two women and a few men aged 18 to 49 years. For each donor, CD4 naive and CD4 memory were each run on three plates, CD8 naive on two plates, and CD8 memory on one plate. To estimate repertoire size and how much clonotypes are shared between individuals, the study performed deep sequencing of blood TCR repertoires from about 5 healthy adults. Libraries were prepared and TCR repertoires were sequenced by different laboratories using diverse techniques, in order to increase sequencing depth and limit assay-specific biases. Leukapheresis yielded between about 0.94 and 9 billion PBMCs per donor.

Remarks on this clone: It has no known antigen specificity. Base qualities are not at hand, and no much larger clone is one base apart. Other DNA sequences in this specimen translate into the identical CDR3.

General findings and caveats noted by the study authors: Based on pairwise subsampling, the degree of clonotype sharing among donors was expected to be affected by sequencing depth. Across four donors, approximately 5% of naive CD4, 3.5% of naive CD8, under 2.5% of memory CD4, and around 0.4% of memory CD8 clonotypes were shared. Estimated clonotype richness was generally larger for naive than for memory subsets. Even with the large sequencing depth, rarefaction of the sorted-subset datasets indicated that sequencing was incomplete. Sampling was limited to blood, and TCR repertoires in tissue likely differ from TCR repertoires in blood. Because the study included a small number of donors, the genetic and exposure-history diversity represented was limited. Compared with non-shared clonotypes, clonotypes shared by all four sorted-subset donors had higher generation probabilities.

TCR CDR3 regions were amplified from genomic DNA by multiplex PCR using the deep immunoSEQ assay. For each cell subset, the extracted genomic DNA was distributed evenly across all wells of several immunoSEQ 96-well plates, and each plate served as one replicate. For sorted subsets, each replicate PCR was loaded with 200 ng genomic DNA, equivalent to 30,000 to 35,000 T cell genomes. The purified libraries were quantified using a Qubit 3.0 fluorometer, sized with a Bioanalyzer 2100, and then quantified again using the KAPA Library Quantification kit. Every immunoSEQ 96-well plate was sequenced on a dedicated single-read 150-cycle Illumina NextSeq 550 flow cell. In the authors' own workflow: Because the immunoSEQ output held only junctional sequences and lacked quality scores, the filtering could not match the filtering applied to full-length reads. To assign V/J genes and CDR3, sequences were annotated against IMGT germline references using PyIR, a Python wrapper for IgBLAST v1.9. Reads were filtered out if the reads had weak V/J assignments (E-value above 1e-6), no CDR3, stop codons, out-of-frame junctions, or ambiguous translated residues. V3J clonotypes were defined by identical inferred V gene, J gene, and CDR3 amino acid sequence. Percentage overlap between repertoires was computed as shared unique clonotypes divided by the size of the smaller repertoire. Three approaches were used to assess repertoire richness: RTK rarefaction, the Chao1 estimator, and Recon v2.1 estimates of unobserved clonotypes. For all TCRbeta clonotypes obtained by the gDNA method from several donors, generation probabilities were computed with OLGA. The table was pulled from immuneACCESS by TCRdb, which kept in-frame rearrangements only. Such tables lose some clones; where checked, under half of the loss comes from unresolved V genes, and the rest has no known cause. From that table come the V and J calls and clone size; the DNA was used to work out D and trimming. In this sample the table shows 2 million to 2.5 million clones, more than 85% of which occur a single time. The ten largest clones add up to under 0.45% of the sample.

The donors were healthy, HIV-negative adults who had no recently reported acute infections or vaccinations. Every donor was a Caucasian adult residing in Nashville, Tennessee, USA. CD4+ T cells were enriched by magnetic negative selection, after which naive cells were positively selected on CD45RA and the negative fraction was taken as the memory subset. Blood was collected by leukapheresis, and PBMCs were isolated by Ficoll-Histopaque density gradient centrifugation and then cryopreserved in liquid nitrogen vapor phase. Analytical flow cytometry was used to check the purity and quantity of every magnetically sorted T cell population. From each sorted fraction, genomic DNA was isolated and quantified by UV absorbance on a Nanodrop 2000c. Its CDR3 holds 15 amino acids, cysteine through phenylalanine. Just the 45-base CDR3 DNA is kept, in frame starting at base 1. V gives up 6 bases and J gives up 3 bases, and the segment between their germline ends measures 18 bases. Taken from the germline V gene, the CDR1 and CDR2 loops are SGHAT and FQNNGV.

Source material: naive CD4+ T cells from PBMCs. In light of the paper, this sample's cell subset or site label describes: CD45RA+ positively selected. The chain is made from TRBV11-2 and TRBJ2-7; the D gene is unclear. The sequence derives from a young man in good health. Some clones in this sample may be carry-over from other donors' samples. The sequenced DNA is TGTGCCAGCAGACCTCAACTGGGGATTCTCTACGAGCAGTACTTC. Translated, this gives CASRPQLGILYEQYF.